The T cell receptor beta chain described here comes from a study of CD8 T cells in Susac syndrome. Study-wide points: The authors acknowledged that the study's TCR sequencing and HLA analysis involved relatively few individuals.

Random hexamers primed reverse transcription of about 0.5 to 1 ug RNA. TCR beta CDR3 was amplified by immunoSEQ covering 54 Vbeta and 13 Jbeta. TCRdb processed the immunoSEQ multiplex PCR reads anew with MiXCR; each CDR3 protein has one entry. This table has some 170,000 distinct CDR3 sequences, around 93% appearing once. Germline CDR1 reads KGHDR; CDR2 reads SFDVKD. Trimming stripped 4 bases from V and 8 bases from J, with 10 bases between. This CDR3 has 12 amino acids. Notes on this clonotype: Its antigen is unknown.

Sequencing targeted TCR beta in T cells from blood (CD8+ and CD4+). The CD8+ and CD4+ T cells were isolated magnetically using a negative isolation approach, whereas the TEMRA cells were enriched by FACS. The gene calls are TRBV24-1 and TRBJ1-2; D not resolved. This clonotype originated in a human donor in good health. Input material: CD4+ T cells from PBMCs. The CDR3 loop reads CATSEEFGGYTF. DNA for the CDR3: TGTGCCACCAGTGAAGAATTCGGGGGCTACACCTTC.